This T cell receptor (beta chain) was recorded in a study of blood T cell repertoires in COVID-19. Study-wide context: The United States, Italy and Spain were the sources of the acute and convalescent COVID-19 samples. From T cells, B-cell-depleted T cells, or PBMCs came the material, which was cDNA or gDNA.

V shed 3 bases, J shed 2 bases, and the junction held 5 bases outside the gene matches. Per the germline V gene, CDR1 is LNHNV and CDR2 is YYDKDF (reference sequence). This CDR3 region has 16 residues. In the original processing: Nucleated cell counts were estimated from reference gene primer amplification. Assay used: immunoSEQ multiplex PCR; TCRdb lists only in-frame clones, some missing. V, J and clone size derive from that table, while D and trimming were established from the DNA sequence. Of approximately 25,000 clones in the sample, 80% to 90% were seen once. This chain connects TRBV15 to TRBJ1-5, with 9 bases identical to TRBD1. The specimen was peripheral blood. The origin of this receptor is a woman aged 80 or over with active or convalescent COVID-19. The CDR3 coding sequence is TGTGCCACCAGCAGCCGGACAGGGGAGGGCAATCAGCCCCAGCATTTT. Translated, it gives CATSSRTGEGNQPQHF. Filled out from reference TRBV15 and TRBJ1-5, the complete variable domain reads DAMVIQNPRYQVTQFGKPVTLSCSQTLNHNVMYWYQQKSSQAPKLLFHYYDKDFNNEADTPDNFQSRRPNTSFCFLDIRSPGLGDTAMYLCATSSRTGEGNQPQHFGDGTRLSIL.